This T cell receptor beta chain was observed in a study of shared clonotypes between healthy human individuals. Broader study findings: Across subsets, estimated richness was generally greater for naive than for memory populations. Compared with clonotypes that all four donors shared, non-shared clonotypes had lower generation probabilities.

TCRdb's copy holds only in-frame clones and misses some; the assay was immunoSEQ multiplex PCR. The table has 2.3 million or so clones, more than 80% seen once. Turning to this clone: Its target is not known.

CDR1 and CDR2 from the germline V gene are MDHEN and SYDVKM. V shed 2 bases and J shed 5 bases, with 16 bases lying between them. The CDR3 is made up of 15 amino acids. Sample: naive CD4+ T cells from PBMCs. Subset denoted: CD45RA+ positively selected. This receptor was taken from a man between 18 and 35 years old in good health. Some clones in this sample may be carry-over from other donors' samples. V and J are TRBV28 and TRBJ2-7; the D gene could be TRBD1 or TRBD2 (5 bases each). CDR3 in DNA: TGTGCCAGCAGTTTAGAAGGTCTGGGGGACCACGAGCAGTACTTC. It codes for CASSLEGLGDHEQYF.